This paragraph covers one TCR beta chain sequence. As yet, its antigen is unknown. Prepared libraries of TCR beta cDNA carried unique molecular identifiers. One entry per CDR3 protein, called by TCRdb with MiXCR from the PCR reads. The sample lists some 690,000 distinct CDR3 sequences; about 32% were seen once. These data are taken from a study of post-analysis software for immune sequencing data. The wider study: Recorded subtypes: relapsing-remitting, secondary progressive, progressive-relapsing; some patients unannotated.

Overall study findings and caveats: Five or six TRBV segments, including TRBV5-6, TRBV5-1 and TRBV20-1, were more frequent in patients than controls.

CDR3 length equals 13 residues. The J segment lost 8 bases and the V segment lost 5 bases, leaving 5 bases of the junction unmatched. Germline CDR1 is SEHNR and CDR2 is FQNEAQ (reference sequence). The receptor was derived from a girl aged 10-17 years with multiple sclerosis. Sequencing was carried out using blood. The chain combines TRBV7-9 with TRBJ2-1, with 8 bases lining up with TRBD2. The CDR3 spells CASSRPGGDEQFF. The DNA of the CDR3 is TGTGCCAGCAGCCGGCCGGGGGGGGATGAGCAGTTCTTC.